A single sample is the source of the 14 T cell receptor beta chains below, sequenced in a study of post-analysis software for immune sequencing data (dated by TCRdb to 2015 to 2017). Study-wide findings and limitations: Patients showed significantly higher frequencies than controls for a handful of TRBV segments, among them TRBV5-6, TRBV5-1 and TRBV20-1.

Their recognized antigens are unknown. Libraries were built with PCR. Sequencing relied on an Illumina HiSeq 2500. To reduce PCR and sequencing biases, unique molecular identifiers were built into the TCR beta cDNA libraries. TCRdb trimmed the raw reads at Q25, called clones with MiXCR and kept productive beta chains. Here each entry gathers all rows of one CDR3 protein and keeps the most common genes and DNA. The sample yields 740,000 or so distinct CDR3 sequences; 53% were counted once. Together, the top ten hold 4.6% of the sample. The sample comprised blood. The source of these receptors is a girl between 5 and 17 years old with multiple sclerosis.

The rearrangement links TRBV7-9 to TRBJ2-2, with a possible D match to TRBD1 (6 bases). The CDR3 consists of 15 residues. Germline lookup yields CDR1 SEHNR and CDR2 FQNEAQ (reference sequence). V lost 5 bases and J lost 5, with 15 bases in between. As DNA, the CDR3 is TGTGCCAGCAGCCCCAGGGGCGACCGGACCGGGGAGCTGTTTTTT. Encoded protein: CASSPRGDRTGELFF. The full variable domain, its missing parts supplied by reference TRBV7-9 and TRBJ2-2, is DTGVSQNPRHKITKRGQNVTFRCDPISEHNRLYWYRQTLGQGPEFLTYFQNEAQLEKSRLLSDRFSAERPKGSFSTLEIQRTEQGDSAMYLCASSPRGDRTGELFFGEGSRLTVL.

The rearrangement joins TRBV29-1 to TRBJ2-7; D not resolved. CDR1 and CDR2 (germline): SQVTM, ANQGSEA. The germline V and J ends were trimmed by 5 bases and 0 bases, with 14 bases remaining between them. The CDR3 is 14 residues long. This CDR3 is CSVSPGLASYEQYF. The CDR3 DNA reads TGCAGCGTTTCTCCCGGGTTAGCCTCCTACGAGCAGTACTTC.

This CDR3 reads CSATHSGGARETQYF. Written as DNA, the CDR3 is TGCAGTGCCACCCACAGCGGGGGGGCCAGAGAGACCCAGTACTTC. The chain recombines TRBV20-1 with TRBJ2-5; 10 nucleotides agree with TRBD2. The CDR3 contains 15 residues. V trimming: 6 bases; J trimming: 4 bases; junction bases outside the gene matches: 11. Germline-derived CDR1 and CDR2 are DFQATT and SNEGSKA (reference sequence).

This clonotype appeared a single time. The genes are TRBV24-1 and TRBJ2-5, with a weak D call TRBD1 (5 bases). The CDR3 has 12 residues. In germline, CDR1 is KGHDR, CDR2 SFDVKD. Trimming stripped 9 bases from V and 0 bases from J, with 7 bases between. CDR3 bases: TGTGCCACCGGGGCCCACCAAGAGACCCAGTACTTC. As protein: CATGAHQETQYF.

This chain uses TRBV20-1 with TRBJ2-5; TRBD2 agrees at 11 bases. The J call may be incorrect, as the DNA end agrees better with TRBJ2-7. Germline loops: CDR1 DFQATT, CDR2 SNEGSKA (reference sequence). CDR3 length equals 17 residues. CDR3 DNA sequence: TGCAGTGCGCACAAGGTTGGGCAACTAGCGGGGGACGACGAGCAGTACTTC. Amino acid sequence: CSAHKVGQLAGDDEQYF.

The chain combines TRBV29-1 with TRBJ2-3; unclear D gene. CDR3 length: 13 residues. CDR1 is SQVTM, CDR2 ANQGSEA, per germline. V was shortened by 6 bases and J by 2 bases, with 12 bases between the two germline ends. CDR3 DNA: TGCAGCGTCGCCCACCGGGTCACAGATACGCAGTATTTT. Translating it yields CSVAHRVTDTQYF.

The sample holds a few counts of this clonotype. This chain uses TRBV7-2 with TRBJ2-7; 7 bases are shared with TRBD2. Unmatched junction bases numbered 8, after V lost 5 bases and J lost 4 bases. Per the germline V gene, CDR1 is SGHTA and CDR2 is FQGNSA. CDR3 length: 14 amino acids. The CDR3 region is CASSRRERGYEQYF. CDR3 DNA: TGTGCCAGCAGCCGGCGGGAGCGGGGTTACGAGCAGTACTTC.

The chain's CDR3 is CASTYSGGRYEQYF. CDR3 coding DNA: TGTGCCAGCACCTATAGCGGGGGCCGCTACGAGCAGTACTTC. The chain combines TRBV7-2 with TRBJ2-7; the match to TRBD2 covers 9 bases. CDR1 is SGHTA and CDR2 is FQGNSA in the germline V gene. Trimming cost V 7 bases and J 3 bases; bases outside gene matches: 7. The CDR3 totals 14 residues.

The chain combines TRBV27 with TRBJ2-7; possibly TRBD1 for D (6 bases). V was trimmed by 8 bases and J by 0 bases, leaving 14 bases between them. CDR3 length: 14 amino acids. The V gene's germline CDR1 is MNHEY and CDR2 SMNVEV (reference sequence). CDR3 sequence reads: CASVPRGSSYEQYF. CDR3 DNA: TGTGCCAGCGTCCCCAGGGGCAGCTCCTACGAGCAGTACTTC.

This chain uses TRBV18 with TRBJ2-4; D unresolved. This CDR3 region has 13 residues. V was pared by 3 bases and J by 3 bases, with 6 bases between. Germline CDR1 reads KGHSH; CDR2 reads LQKENI. The CDR3 spells CASSPSGKNIQYF. The CDR3 nucleotides read TGTGCCAGCTCACCGTCTGGCAAAAACATTCAGTACTTC.

This chain uses TRBV7-2 with TRBJ2-1; TRBD1 matches 9 bases. The CDR3 has 16 amino acids. With 3 bases clipped from V and 4 bases from J, the junction kept 7 bases outside the gene matches. Germline CDR1 and CDR2: SGHTA and FQGNSA. The CDR3 reads CASSFGWTGDYNEQFF. The DNA for the CDR3 is TGTGCCAGCAGCTTTGGGTGGACAGGGGATTACAATGAGCAGTTCTTC.

The chain carries TRBV7-6 and TRBJ1-1; D gene uncertain. CDR3 length equals 17 residues. Germline CDR1 SGHVS, CDR2 FNYEAQ. The V end lost 1 base, the J end lost 7 bases, and 22 bases lay between the germline ends. The CDR3, as DNA: TGTGCCAGCAGCTTAGAGGTAGTTCTAAGGGTCGGAGGTGAAGCTTTCTTT. Protein product: CASSLEVVLRVGGEAFF. Using reference TRBV7-6 and TRBJ1-1 for the parts outside the CDR3, the full variable domain is GAGVSQSPRYKVTKRGQDVALRCDPISGHVSLYWYRQALGQGPEFLTYFNYEAQQDKSGLPNDRFSAERPEGSISTLTIQRTEQRDSAMYRCASSLEVVLRVGGEAFFGQGTRLTVV.

The chain couples TRBV20-1 to TRBJ2-1; no reliable D call. The V gene lost 5 bases and the J gene lost 2 bases, with 16 bases spanning the gap. The CDR3 covers 15 residues. The germline V gene has CDR1 DFQATT and CDR2 SNEGSKA (reference sequence). CDR3 sequence reads: CSAPNPAETYNEQFF. CDR3 bases: TGCAGTGCTCCAAACCCCGCGGAGACCTACAATGAGCAGTTCTTC.

The rearrangement links TRBV29-1 to TRBJ2-7, with a possible D match to TRBD1 (6 bases). The CDR3 has 12 residues. With 6 bases removed from V and 3 bases from J, the gap between germline ends came to 12 bases. CDR1 and CDR2 (germline): SQVTM, ANQGSEA. The CDR3 sequence: CSVLTGGYEQYF. The CDR3 nucleotides are TGCAGCGTCCTGACAGGAGGCTACGAGCAGTACTTC.